Sequencing of this TCR beta chain was carried out in a study of cytomegalovirus exposure and HLA in healthy donors (dated by TCRdb to 2015 to 2018). Concerning the study at large: An earlier analysis of several hundred of the donors reported more than 250 Gb of sequence data and around 120 million unique TCR beta sequences from around 200 million T cells. Approximately 300 gigabases of sequencing data and 80 million or so unique TCR sequences were included in an early release covering about 620 HLA-typed donors. Besides the first cohort of some 670 subjects, a separate validation cohort made up of over a hundred different subjects was used. An earlier analysis of about 600 of the donors used high-throughput TCR beta sequencing to judge whether each TCR beta V gene segment behaved as functional or pseudogenic. On average, around 240,000 unique TCR beta nucleotide sequences were sequenced per donor among fewer than 500 genotyped donors of the cohort, with about 17% of those sequences being non-productive. A later analysis re-examined previously published TCR beta repertoires from 610 or so donors and added high-resolution HLA genotyping to investigate patterns of TCR occurrence. HLA typing covered class I and class II loci at four-digit resolution. Among the roughly 370 genotyped donors, approximately 81% belonged to the genetic ancestry cluster associated with self-reported Caucasian donors. The aim of the study was to test whether cataloging public T cell receptors could identify signatures of past pathogen exposure. Because of strong linkage in the cohort, roughly five DR-DQ haplotypes were treated as single units for association and clustering. Rather than using new phenotypic data, the later analysis identified candidate immune exposures from TCR beta sequences and from how often those sequences occurred across donors. Donor age, sex, ethnicity and CMV serostatus were compiled together with the repertoire data. Every discovery cohort repertoire had been produced on one sequencing platform. Typing coverage varied by locus: about 629-640 donors for A, B, C, DRB1 and DQB1; approximately 500 for DQA1; some 610 for DPA1; approximately 450 for DPB1. Using immunosequencing, the study profiled T cell repertoires from 666 subjects and related those repertoires to cytomegalovirus serostatus. In a later genetic analysis, genome-wide SNP genotypes for about three fifths of the 666 donors were used, and that subset was treated as a discovery cohort. High-throughput TCR immunosequencing, statistical association of individual TCRs with disease status, and machine learning were combined to predict cytomegalovirus infection status.

The protocol used for the library was the immunoSEQ multiplex PCR assay. For the multiplex PCR, a mixture combining 60 forward primers for TCR Vbeta segments and 13 reverse primers for TCR Jbeta segments was used. The CDR3 region of rearranged TCR beta genes was amplified from genomic DNA by a multiplex PCR assay. The Illumina HiSeq System was used to sequence the amplified TCR beta libraries as 87-base-pair reads. In the authors' own workflow: A later analysis counted some 74 million unique TCR beta chains across the roughly 700 repertoires, and roughly 10 million of these chains were shared by at least two donors. To remove PCR and sequencing errors, raw reads were error-corrected and collapsed into unique sequences using a nearest-neighbor algorithm that merged closely related sequences. To assign V, D and J gene segments, CDR3 sequences were aligned to IMGT reference sequences. For a sequence to be retained, a match of at least six nucleotides to both a V gene segment and a J gene segment was required. A rearrangement counted as productive if the CDR3 had no stop codons and remained in frame with V and J, and every other rearrangement counted as non-productive. CDR3 was defined by IMGT convention, running from the second conserved V-encoded cysteine to the conserved J-encoded phenylalanine. In an earlier analysis of approximately 500 of the donors, sequences lacking an unambiguous match to a single V gene segment were excluded. In an earlier analysis of about 590 of the donors, a V segment was called functional when productive rearrangements were above 56.7%, and segregating when the standard deviation between donors exceeded 5%. A statistical classification framework was built for diagnosing cytomegalovirus status from the catalog of TCR beta chain sequences. In a later analysis, TCR nucleotide sequences were compared against IMGT/GENE-DB human TR gene sequences so that V and J genes could be assigned. In a later analysis, CDR3 sequences and most-parsimonious VDJ recombination scenarios were assigned using the TCRdist pipeline. A later analysis defined each TCR beta chain by its CDR3 amino acid sequence plus V-gene family, and excluded reads lacking a unique V-gene family. To address suspected cross-contamination and a sequencing artifact, a later analysis removed 592 highly shared, low-generation-probability nucleotide sequences. In a later analysis, a clonal expansion index was calculated for each public chain from normalized within-repertoire ranks of inferred template counts. In a later analysis, generation probabilities were computed using a VDJ recombination model fitted to out-of-frame rearrangements, and the results were checked against IGoR. In a later analysis, TCR-TCR, TCR-HLA and TCR-CMV co-occurrence was scored with hypergeometric tests, and a repertoire-size bias correction was applied to TCR pairs. To estimate false discovery rates, a later analysis permuted the HLA or CMV assignments 20 times. In a later analysis, co-occurring TCRs were grouped using DBSCAN, with TCRdist sequence similarity added in when clustering inside HLA-allele-positive subsets. Repertoires with fewer than 30,000 or more than 120,000 public chains were left out of co-occurrence clustering, as were a handful of repertoires with anomalous nucleotide sharing. The table was pulled from immuneACCESS by TCRdb, which kept in-frame rearrangements only. Such tables lose some clones; where checked, under half of the loss comes from unresolved V genes, and the rest has no known cause. From that table come the V and J calls and clone size; the DNA was used to work out D and trimming. Counted in this sample were 100,000 to 120,000 clones; about 83% of them appeared once. 6% to 7.5% of the sample is in the top ten clones.

The cohort was made up of around 720 healthy bone marrow donors. All cohort members were sampled while nominally healthy, although unrecorded immune exposures were likely present. The donor was CMV seronegative and was included in the group of over 300 seronegative cohort members. Each donor provided a peripheral blood sample, and peripheral blood mononuclear cells were used for TCR beta sequencing. Genomic DNA was extracted from the blood cell samples with the Qiagen DNeasy Blood Extraction Kit. In regard to this clone: Its specific antigen is unknown. One base away there is no much larger clone; base qualities are not given.

General study outcomes and caveats: The presence/absence analyses assumed that sequencing depth was roughly uniform across donors, and that assumption may not be true. According to a later analysis, most CMV-associated TCR beta chains appeared to be HLA-restricted, and the HLA associations seemed to be driven largely by CMV exposure. Assigning TCR associations to individual alleles was difficult when HLA alleles, especially DR and DQ, strongly co-occurred. An association between a missense DCLRE1C variant and V-gene and J-gene trimming of TCR beta chains was found in a later genetic analysis and replicated in an independent cohort. The classifier was reported to diagnose cytomegalovirus status with high specificity and sensitivity in both the original cohort and the validation cohort. In a later analysis, HLA-associated TCR beta chains were found to be more clonally expanded and to have lower generation probabilities than equally common non-associated chains. Some IMGT-functional V segments, including TRBV6-2 and TRBV6-3, could not be distinguished by the 87-base-pair reads and were therefore excluded. At a false discovery rate of 0.05, a later analysis linked 15,000 to 20,000 TCR beta sequences to specific HLA alleles. A further reported finding was that TCR beta sequences accurately predicted the HLA-A and HLA-B alleles for most subjects in the first cohort. A later analysis found that TCR association rates varied across HLA loci, with DRB1 alleles showing the most associated TCRs and HLA-C alleles the fewest. Correlated functional status among segregating V segments might reflect linkage disequilibrium, but an unknown experimental factor could not be ruled out. CMV serostatus was the only immune exposure information available for the cohort. According to the authors, the approach could potentially be generalized to other disease states and immunological phenotypes. Because some donors lacked HLA typing at each locus, the association tests relied only on the typed subset. Because counts were too low, roughly 16 rarely observed V segments, including chromosome 9 orphons, were left out of the earlier analysis of several hundred of the donors. In this cohort, only TCR beta chains were sequenced, and detectable features were limited by the absence of alpha or paired-chain data. According to a later genetic analysis, donors in an Asian-associated ancestry cluster had fewer N-insertions in productive TCRs than the roughly 700-donor mean. The study listed approximately 150 TCR beta chains as associated with cytomegalovirus. In a later analysis, several top co-occurrence clusters were reported to appear linked to parvovirus B19, influenza, CMV and Epstein-Barr virus. Most TCR sequences were observed very rarely across donors, whereas some public TCRs were present in many individuals. An earlier analysis of 587 of the donors showed that most TCR beta V segments appeared in productive rearrangements either about 87% or about 30% of the time, which broadly matched IMGT annotations. In vitro tests confirmed that three of the cytomegalovirus-associated TCR beta chains recognize cytomegalovirus antigens. A group of highly shared sequence variants was considered likely to be a technical artifact of the sequencing pipeline.

V was cut back by 3 bases and J by 3 bases, leaving a gap of 6 bases between them. CDR1 and CDR2 (SGHTA, FQGNSA) derive from the germline V gene. Counted from cysteine to phenylalanine, this CDR3 has 12 amino acids. Of the read, only the CDR3 DNA is kept; its 36 bases are in frame from base 1. Sequencing was performed on PBMCs. This chain is built from TRBV7-2 and TRBJ2-7; there is no confident call for the D gene. This clonotype originated in a young man in good health and CMV-seronegative. The CDR3 corresponds to CASSFDNYEQYF. The DNA reads as follows: TGTGCCAGCAGCTTCGACAACTACGAGCAGTACTTC.